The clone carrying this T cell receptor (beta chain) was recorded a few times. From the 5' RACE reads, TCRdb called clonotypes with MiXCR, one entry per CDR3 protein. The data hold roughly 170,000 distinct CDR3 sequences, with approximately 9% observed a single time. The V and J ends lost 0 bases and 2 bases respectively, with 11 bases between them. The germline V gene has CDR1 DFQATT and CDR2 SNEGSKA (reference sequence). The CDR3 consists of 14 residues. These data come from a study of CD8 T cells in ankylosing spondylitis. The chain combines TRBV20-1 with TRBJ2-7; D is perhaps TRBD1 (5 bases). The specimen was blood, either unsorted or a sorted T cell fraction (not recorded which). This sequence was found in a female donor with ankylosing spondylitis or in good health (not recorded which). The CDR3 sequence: CSAREQATTYEQYF. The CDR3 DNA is TGCAGTGCTAGAGAACAGGCCACAACCTACGAGCAGTACTTC.